Listed here are 7 T cell receptor beta chains from one sample, sequenced in a study of coeliac disease. The method was immunoSEQ multiplex PCR; TCRdb's version includes in-frame clones alone and lacks a portion of them. Here the sample spans 4,500 to 5,500 clones, about 70% being singletons. The sample was lymphocytes from the gut lamina propria. The receptors shown here come from a young man with celiac disease on a gluten-free diet.

The chain recombines TRBV28 with TRBJ1-4; D is undetermined. The CDR3 contains 15 residues. Germline V gene sequence: CDR1 MDHEN, CDR2 SYDVKM. Trimming cost V 2 bases and J 2 bases, with 9 bases left between them. In nucleotides, the CDR3 is TGTGCCAGCAGTTTACTCCAGTTGACTAATGAAAAACTGTTTTTT. Translating gives CASSLLQLTNEKLFF.

A remark on this clone: One end of the junction varies from germline; a read error may be responsible. This chain connects TRBV5-1 to TRBJ2-7; D possibly corresponds to TRBD1 (5 bases). The CDR3 has 11 amino acids. CDR1 SGHRS and CDR2 YFSETQ come from the germline V gene. The CDR3 sequence: CASSLAGILHF. The DNA of the CDR3 is TGCGCCAGCAGCTTGGCAGGGATTCTGCACTTC.

The chain uses TRBV21-1 and TRBJ1-5; no DNA check was done on the table's D call, TRBD1. TRBV21-1 is a known pseudogene. This CDR3 has 18 residues. Written as DNA, the CDR3 is TGTGCCAGCAGCAAAGAGAATCCTGGGGACAGGGCACATCAGCCCCAGCATTTT. The encoded protein is CASSKENPGDRAHQPQHF.

The chain recombines TRBV19 with TRBJ1-5; D might be TRBD1 (5 bases). The CDR3 spans 18 residues. Germline CDR1 LNHDA, CDR2 SQIVND (reference sequence). The V and J ends lost 3 bases and 2 bases respectively, with 20 bases between them. DNA for the CDR3: TGTGCCAGTAGTATTATAGGGGTACGGGGGAGCGGCAATCAGCCCCAGCATTTT. Its protein product is CASSIIGVRGSGNQPQHF.

The V call is TRBV23-1, the J call TRBJ2-2; D may be TRBD1 (5 bases). TRBV23-1 is placed among ORFs of uncertain function. V lost 0 bases and J 6 bases, leaving 11 bases between the germline ends. The CDR3 runs to 15 residues. The CDR3 DNA reads TGCGCCAGCAGTCAATCAGGCAGGGCGGCCGGGGAGCTGTTTTTT. Its translation is CASSQSGRAAGELFF.

V gene TRBV4-1 combines with J gene TRBJ2-7, with D tentatively TRBD2 (6 bases). The CDR3 contains 14 residues. Looked up from germline, CDR1 is MGHRA and CDR2 is YSYEKL. Trimming cost V 0 bases and J 4 bases, with 10 bases left between them. CDR3 in amino acids: CASSQDPGRYEQYF. CDR3 in DNA: TGCGCCAGCAGCCAAGACCCGGGGAGGTACGAGCAGTACTTC.

The chain recombines TRBV18 with TRBJ1-6; TRBD1 matches at 9 bases. Germline assignment: CDR1 KGHSH and CDR2 LQKENI. The V and J ends lost 3 bases and 7 bases, in that order; junction bases with no gene match: 1. The CDR3 has 14 residues. The CDR3 DNA sequence: TGTGCCAGCTCACCGGGACAGGGAAATTCACCCCTCCACTTT. Translation gives CASSPGQGNSPLHF.